This T cell receptor beta chain is from a study of T cells in Graves' hyperthyroidism and ophthalmopathy. Study results and caveats: A model of 13 V-J pairs discriminated ophthalmopathy from stable hyperthyroidism. Also found in blood were most expanded thyroid clonotypes above 0.001.

TCR beta CDR3 regions were amplified from RNA transcripts. The HTBI primer set was used in a first-round RT-PCR of the TCR CDR3. TCRdb itself ran the multiplex PCR reads through MiXCR, one entry per CDR3 protein. This sample carries 530,000 or so distinct CDR3 sequences, approximately 25% of them seen once, and the ten largest clones take 11%. This clonotype turned up a few times. The antigen is unknown. Germline CDR1 reads MDHEN; CDR2 reads SYDVKM. The CDR3 runs to 13 residues. The V end was cut by 7 bases, the J end by 3 bases, with 7 bases between. Diagnosing involved the use of clinical symptoms, serum thyroxine and TRAb, thyroid ultrasound and orbital computed tomography.

Sequenced input: blood. The TCR originated in a woman in her twenties or thirties with Graves' ophthalmopathy. The V call is TRBV28, the J call TRBJ2-6, with D unresolved. The CDR3 coding sequence is TGTGCCAGCAATAAAAGTGGGGCCAACGTCCTGACTTTC. Its translation: CASNKSGANVLTF.